This TCR beta chain was obtained from a study of T cell responses to AZD1222 COVID-19 vaccine (dated by TCRdb to about 2021). Study-level background: TCR sequencing covered 233 trial participants: around 210 given two doses of AZD1222 and around 25 given two doses of MenACWY control vaccine. Trial participants were enrolled by age into subgroups of 18-55, 56-69 and 70-plus years, and roughly 150, 30 and 60 TCR-sequenced participants, respectively, were included in these subgroups.

Regarding this clone: Its target antigen remains unknown. Base qualities are not recorded, but no much larger clone differs from it by a single base.

Broader findings and caveats from the paper: Reportedly, almost half of the unique spike-specific TCRs recognized epitopes lying outside the regions that are mutated in the B.1.351 and B.1.1.7 variants. In the small 56-69-year group, the increase in depth fell short of significance, most likely because of low power. The whole spike protein was spanned by vaccine-associated CD4 TCRs, and dominant responses were seen in regions 160-218 and 743-854. Because no day 14 peak-response samples were available, the repertoires could be characterized only after the peak T cell response. A significant rise in spike-specific TCR breadth and depth was observed after two AZD1222 doses relative to day 0 and relative to MenACWY recipients. Most participants were white British and females outnumbered males, and the authors suggested that clonal diversity may have been underestimated. Conclusions about previously exposed vaccinees are limited, since just five to seven AZD1222 recipients were seropositive for SARS-CoV-2 at baseline.

The CDR3 regions of human TCRbeta chains were analyzed by immunosequencing. The source study handled its data this way. TCRs in the repertoires were compared against a reference library of SARS-CoV-2-specific TCRs that had been generated with the MIRA antigen-specificity platform. Breadth meant the fraction of unique TCRs that were SARS-CoV-2-associated, whereas depth meant the fraction of total T cells that were SARS-CoV-2-associated. Using the MIRA data, each spike-specific TCR was assigned both to the spike region to which the TCR was reactive and to a CD4 or CD8 class. Log10-transformed breadth and depth values were compared by one-way ANOVA with Sidak's multiple comparisons tests. The source is immuneACCESS, and TCRdb retained only in-frame sequences with V and J called. Part of the clones is not carried over; for the studies checked, unresolved V genes explain less than half of this, and the remainder is unexplained. D and trimming were read from the DNA, whereas the V and J calls and clone size are those reported in that table. This sample comprises approximately 200,000 clones, 87% of them detected only once. Under 3.5% of the sample goes to the ten largest clones.

The sample's time point, from its label and the paper: baseline before first vaccination. The sample's treatment or condition, from its label and the paper: meningococcal conjugate vaccine given as trial control. Samples from vaccinated people were obtained from the UK trials COV001 and COV002, which included a single-blind randomized controlled phase 2/3 trial of AZD1222 (ChAdOx1 nCoV-19) in healthy adults. For TCRbeta chain sequencing, PBMC samples were collected from trial participants at day 0 and at day 28 after the second dose. Sequenced material: peripheral blood, taken on day 0 of MenACWY control vaccination. This TCR derives from an adult in good health.

The DNA reads as follows: TGTGCCAGTACCATAAGGGGGACAGCCTATGGCTACACCTTC. It is translated as CASTIRGTAYGYTF. The chain was built from TRBV19 and TRBJ1-2, and TRBD1 aligns with 7 junction nucleotides. The CDR3 holds 14 amino acids from the cysteine to the phenylalanine. The sequence is cut down to CDR3 DNA, 42 bases in frame from base 1. In the germline V gene (reference sequence), CDR1 corresponds to LNHDA and CDR2 to SQIVND. Germline trimming: 7 bases from V, 4 bases from J; junction bases outside gene matches: 9.